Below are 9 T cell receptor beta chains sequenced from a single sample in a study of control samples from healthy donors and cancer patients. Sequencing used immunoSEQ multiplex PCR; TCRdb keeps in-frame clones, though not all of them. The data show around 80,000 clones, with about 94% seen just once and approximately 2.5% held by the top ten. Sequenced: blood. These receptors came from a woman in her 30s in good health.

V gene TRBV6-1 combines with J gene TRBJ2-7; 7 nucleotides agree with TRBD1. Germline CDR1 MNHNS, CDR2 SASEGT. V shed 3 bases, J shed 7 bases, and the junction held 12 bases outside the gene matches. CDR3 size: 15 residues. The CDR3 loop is CASSDPTGKRGEQYF. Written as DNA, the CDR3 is TGTGCCAGCAGTGATCCGACAGGGAAACGGGGTGAGCAGTACTTC.

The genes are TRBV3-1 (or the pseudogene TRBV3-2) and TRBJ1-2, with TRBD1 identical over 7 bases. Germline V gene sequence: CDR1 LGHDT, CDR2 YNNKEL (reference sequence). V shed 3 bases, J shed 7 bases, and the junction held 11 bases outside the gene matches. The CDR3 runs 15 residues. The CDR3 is CASSHFETGTSGYTF. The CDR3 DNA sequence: TGTGCCAGCAGCCACTTTGAGACAGGGACCTCTGGCTACACCTTC.

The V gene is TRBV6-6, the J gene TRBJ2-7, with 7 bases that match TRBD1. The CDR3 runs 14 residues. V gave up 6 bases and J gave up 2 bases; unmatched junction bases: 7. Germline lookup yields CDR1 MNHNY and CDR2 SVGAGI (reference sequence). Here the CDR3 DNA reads TGTGCCAGCAGCTACAGACAGGGAACCTACGAGCAGTACGTC. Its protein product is CASSYRQGTYEQYV.

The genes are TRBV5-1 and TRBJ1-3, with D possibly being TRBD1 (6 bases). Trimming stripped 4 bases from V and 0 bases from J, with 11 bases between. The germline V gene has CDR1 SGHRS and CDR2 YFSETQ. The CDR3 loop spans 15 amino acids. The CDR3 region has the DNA TGCGCCAGCAGCCCGGGGGCGGACTCTGGAAACACCATATATTTT. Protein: CASSPGADSGNTIYF.

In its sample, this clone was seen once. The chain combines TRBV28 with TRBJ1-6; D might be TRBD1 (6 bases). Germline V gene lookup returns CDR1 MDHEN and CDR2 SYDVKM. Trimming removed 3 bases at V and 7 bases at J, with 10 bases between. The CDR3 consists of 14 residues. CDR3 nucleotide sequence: TGTGCCAGCAGTTTGGGACAAGGAAATTCACCCCTCCACTTT. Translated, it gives CASSLGQGNSPLHF.

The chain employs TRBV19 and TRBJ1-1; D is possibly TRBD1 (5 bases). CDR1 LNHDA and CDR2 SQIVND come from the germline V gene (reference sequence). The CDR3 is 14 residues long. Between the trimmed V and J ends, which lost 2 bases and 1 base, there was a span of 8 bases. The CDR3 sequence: CASSINGGNTEAFF. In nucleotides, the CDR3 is TGTGCCAGTAGTATAAACGGGGGGAACACTGAAGCTTTCTTT.

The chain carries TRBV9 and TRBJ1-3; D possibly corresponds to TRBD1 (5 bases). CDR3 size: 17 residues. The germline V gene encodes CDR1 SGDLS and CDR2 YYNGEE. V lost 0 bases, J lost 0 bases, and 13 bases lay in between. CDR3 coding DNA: TGTGCCAGCAGCGTAGGGGATGGGGGGTCCTCTGGAAACACCATATATTTT. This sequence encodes CASSVGDGGSSGNTIYF.

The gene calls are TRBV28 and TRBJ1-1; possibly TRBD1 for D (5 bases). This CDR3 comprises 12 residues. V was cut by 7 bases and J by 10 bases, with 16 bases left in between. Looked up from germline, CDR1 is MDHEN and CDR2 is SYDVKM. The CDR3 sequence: CASTQTGVGAFF. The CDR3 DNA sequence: TGTGCCAGCACCCAAACAGGTGTTGGAGCTTTCTTT.

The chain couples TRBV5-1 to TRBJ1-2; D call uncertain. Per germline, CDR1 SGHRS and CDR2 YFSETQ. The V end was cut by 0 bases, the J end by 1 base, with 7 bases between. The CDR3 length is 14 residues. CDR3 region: CASSLGRNNYGYTF. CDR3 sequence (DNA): TGCGCCAGCAGCTTGGGCCGAAATAACTATGGCTACACCTTC.